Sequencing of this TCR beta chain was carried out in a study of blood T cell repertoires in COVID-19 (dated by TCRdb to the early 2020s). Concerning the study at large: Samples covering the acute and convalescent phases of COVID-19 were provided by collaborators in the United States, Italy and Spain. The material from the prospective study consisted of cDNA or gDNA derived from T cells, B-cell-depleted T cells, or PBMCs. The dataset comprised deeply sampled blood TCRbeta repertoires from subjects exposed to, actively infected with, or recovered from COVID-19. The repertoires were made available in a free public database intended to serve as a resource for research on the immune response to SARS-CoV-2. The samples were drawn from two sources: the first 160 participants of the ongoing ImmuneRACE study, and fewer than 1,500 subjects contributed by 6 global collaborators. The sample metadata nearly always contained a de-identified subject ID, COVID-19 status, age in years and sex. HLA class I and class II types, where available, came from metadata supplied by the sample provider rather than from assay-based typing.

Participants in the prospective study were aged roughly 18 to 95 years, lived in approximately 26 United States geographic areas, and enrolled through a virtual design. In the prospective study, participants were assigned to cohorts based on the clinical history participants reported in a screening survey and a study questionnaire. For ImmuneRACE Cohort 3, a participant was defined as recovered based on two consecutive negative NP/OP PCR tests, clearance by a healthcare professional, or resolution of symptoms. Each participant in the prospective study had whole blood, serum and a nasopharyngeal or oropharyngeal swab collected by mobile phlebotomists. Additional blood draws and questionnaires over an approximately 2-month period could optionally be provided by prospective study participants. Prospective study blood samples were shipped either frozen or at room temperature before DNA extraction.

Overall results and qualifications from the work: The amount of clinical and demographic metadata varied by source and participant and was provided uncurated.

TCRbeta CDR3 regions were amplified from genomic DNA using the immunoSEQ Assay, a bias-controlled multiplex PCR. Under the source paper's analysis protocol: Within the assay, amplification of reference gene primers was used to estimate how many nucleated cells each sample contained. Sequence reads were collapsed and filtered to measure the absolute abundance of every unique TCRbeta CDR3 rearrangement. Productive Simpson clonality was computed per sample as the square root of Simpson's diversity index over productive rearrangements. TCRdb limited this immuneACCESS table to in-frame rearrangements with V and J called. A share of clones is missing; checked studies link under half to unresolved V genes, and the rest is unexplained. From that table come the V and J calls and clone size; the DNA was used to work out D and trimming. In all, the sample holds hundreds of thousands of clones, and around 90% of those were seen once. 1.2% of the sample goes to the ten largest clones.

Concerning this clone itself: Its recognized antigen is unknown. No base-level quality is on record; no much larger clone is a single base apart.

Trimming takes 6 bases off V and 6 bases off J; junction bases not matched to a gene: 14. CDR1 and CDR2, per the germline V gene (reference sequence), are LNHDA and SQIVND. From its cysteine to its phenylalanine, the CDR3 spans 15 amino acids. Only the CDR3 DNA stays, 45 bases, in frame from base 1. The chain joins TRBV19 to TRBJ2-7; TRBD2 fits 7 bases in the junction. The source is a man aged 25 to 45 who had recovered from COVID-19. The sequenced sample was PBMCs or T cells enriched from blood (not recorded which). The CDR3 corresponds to CASSPGTTGQSEQYF. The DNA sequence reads TGTGCCAGTAGCCCCGGGACTACAGGCCAGAGCGAGCAGTACTTC. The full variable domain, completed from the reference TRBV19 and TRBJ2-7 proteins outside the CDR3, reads DGGITQSPKYLFRKEGQNVTLSCEQNLNHDAMYWYRQDPGQGLRLIYYSQIVNDFQKGDIAEGYSVSREKKESFPLTVTSAQKNPTAFYLCASSPGTTGQSEQYFGPGTRLTVT.